Each of the 5 T cell receptor beta chains below was sequenced from the same sample in a study of lymphopenia after photon versus proton radiotherapy. TCRdb's table, derived via immunoSEQ multiplex PCR, lists solely in-frame clones and lacks some. The sample carries some 170,000 clones, about 88% recorded once. The sequences come from peripheral blood, collected from a patient treated with photon-based radiotherapy. All receptors come from a man aged 45-60 years with gastric cancer.

This sequence joins TRBV10-3 and TRBJ2-1; 10 bases map to TRBD2. There are 14 residues in the CDR3. Trimming at V came to 2 bases and at J to 10 bases, leaving 5 bases not matched to a gene. The V gene's germline CDR1 is ENHRY and CDR2 SYGVKD. CDR3 in DNA: TGTGCCATCAGTGAGACTAGCGGGGTTGGAGAGCAGTTCTTC. Amino acid sequence: CAISETSGVGEQFF.

The CDR3 DNA reads as TGTGCCAGCAGCTTATGGGGGGGCGGTACTGAAGCTTTCTTT. Translating it yields CASSLWGGGTEAFF. The V and J genes are TRBV7-2 and TRBJ1-1, with D maybe TRBD1 (6 bases). V was shortened by 2 bases and J by 5 bases, with 12 bases between the two germline ends. Germline V gene data show CDR1 as SGHTA and CDR2 as FQGNSA. There are 14 residues in the CDR3.

The chain carries TRBV5-1 and TRBJ2-2; 11 bases line up with TRBD2. Trimming at V came to 4 bases and at J to 3 bases, leaving 14 bases not matched to a gene. The CDR3 is made up of 19 amino acids. The V gene's germline CDR1 is SGHRS and CDR2 YFSETQ. CDR3 nucleotides: TGCGCCAGCAGCCTCCGTGTAGCGGGAGGGCGCCTGGACACCGGGGAGCTGTTTTTT. Translating it yields CASSLRVAGGRLDTGELFF.

The chain joins TRBV19 to TRBJ1-5; a possible D gene is TRBD1 (5 bases). V dropped 0 bases and J dropped 0 bases, with 6 bases sitting between them. The CDR3 runs to 15 residues. CDR1 and CDR2 from the germline V gene are LNHDA and SQIVND (reference sequence). The DNA for the CDR3 is TGTGCCAGTAGTATAGATAGGGGTAGCAATCAGCCCCAGCATTTT. It translates to CASSIDRGSNQPQHF.

The J gene is TRBJ2-3, the V gene TRBV18, with D unclear. V was clipped by 4 bases and J by 1 base, with 9 bases between them. Germline V gives CDR1 KGHSH, CDR2 LQKENI. The CDR3 is 14 residues long. The CDR3 loop is CASSLVSRTDTQYF. CDR3 coding DNA: TGTGCCAGCTCACTAGTTTCCCGCACAGATACGCAGTATTTT.